The 31 T cell receptor beta chains below all came from one sample that was sequenced in a study of CD8 T cell repertoires and HIV-1 epitope variants (TCRdb year 2020). Receptors were amplified or captured by the immunoSEQ multiplex PCR assay. The table comes from immuneACCESS by way of TCRdb, which keeps in-frame sequences with V and J called. Part of the clones is missing from these tables; in studies checked, under half for an unresolved V gene and the rest for unknown reasons. In this sample the table shows about 2,200 clones, approximately 76% of which occur a single time. The ten largest clones capture 42% of the sample. These receptors have no identified antigens. Sample: cultured CD8+ T cells derived from PBMCs. The receptor source for this set is a male donor with HIV.

The chain carries TRBV11-2 and TRBJ2-2; 12 nucleotides match TRBD2. The V gene end was trimmed by 5 bases and the J gene end by 6 bases; junction bases not matched to a gene: 7. The CDR3 is 16 amino acids. CDR1 and CDR2 (germline): SGHAT, FQNNGV. The CDR3 region has the DNA TGTGCCAGCAGCCCCCGGACTAGCGGGAAAGCCGGGGAGCTGTTTTTT. Protein product: CASSPRTSGKAGELFF.

This chain links TRBV9 with TRBJ2-7; tentatively, D is TRBD1 or TRBD2 (7 bases each). Trimming left V 3 bases short and J 0 bases short, with 13 bases between. The V gene's germline CDR1 is SGDLS and CDR2 YYNGEE. CDR3 length equals 15 residues. The CDR3 loop reads CASSARGDSSYEQYF. The CDR3 region has the DNA TGTGCCAGCAGCGCCCGGGGGGACAGCTCCTACGAGCAGTACTTC. The full variable domain, completed using reference TRBV9 and TRBJ2-7, is DSGVTQTPKHLITATGQRVTLRCSPRSGDLSVYWYQQSLDQGLQFLIQYYNGEERAKGNILERFSAQQFPDLHSELNLSSLELGDSALYFCASSARGDSSYEQYFGPGTRLTVT.

This chain connects TRBV27 to TRBJ1-1; 7 nucleotides match TRBD1. The CDR3 loop spans 15 amino acids. Germline V gives CDR1 MNHEY, CDR2 SMNVEV (reference sequence). V shed 4 bases, J shed 0 bases, and the junction held 5 bases outside the gene matches. The CDR3, as DNA: TGTGCCAGCAGTTCGGCGACAGGGATGAACACTGAAGCTTTCTTT. Amino acid sequence: CASSSATGMNTEAFF.

This rearrangement joins TRBV11-2 to TRBJ2-7; a possible D gene is TRBD2 (5 bases). CDR1 is SGHAT, CDR2 FQNNGV, per germline. This CDR3 region has 15 residues. V shed 1 base and J shed 6 bases, with 16 bases lying between them. The CDR3 DNA reads TGTGCCAGCAGCTTAGCAACTAGTCCCTTCTCCGAGCAGTACTTC. The encoded protein is CASSLATSPFSEQYF.

This clone was recorded only once. The chain uses TRBV30 and TRBJ1-3; D not certain. Germline CDR1 is GTSNPN and CDR2 is SVGIG (reference sequence). The CDR3 sequence is 13 residues long. Between the trimmed V and J ends, which lost 5 bases and 3 bases, there was a span of 11 bases. The CDR3 region has the DNA TGTGCCTGGCCAGACTCGGATGGAAACACCATATATTTT. It translates to CAWPDSDGNTIYF.

The chain combines TRBV28 with TRBJ2-4; the match to TRBD1 covers 10 bases. The V and J ends lost 8 bases and 4 bases, in that order; junction bases with no gene match: 8. The germline V gene encodes CDR1 MDHEN and CDR2 SYDVKM. The length of the CDR3 is 15 residues. The CDR3 nucleotides are TGTGCCAGCGCGTCCGGGACAGGGGATAAAAACATTCAGTACTTC. It codes for CASASGTGDKNIQYF.

The chain employs TRBV7-2 and TRBJ2-7; 11 nucleotides align to TRBD1. The germline V gene encodes CDR1 SGHTA and CDR2 FQGNSA. There are 15 residues in the CDR3. V was clipped by 0 bases and J by 3 bases; unmatched bases: 1. The CDR3 here is CASSLAGTGGYEQYF. The CDR3 coding sequence is TGTGCCAGCAGCTTAGCGGGGACAGGGGGCTACGAGCAGTACTTC.

This chain connects TRBV29-1 to TRBJ2-7; a possible D gene is TRBD1 (6 bases). The CDR3 sequence is 13 residues long. Trimming stripped 0 bases from V and 3 bases from J, with 9 bases between. Germline CDR1 and CDR2: SQVTM and ANQGSEA. CDR3 loop: CSVEDGQYYEQYF. DNA for the CDR3: TGCAGCGTTGAAGACGGACAGTACTACGAGCAGTACTTC.

Only a few counts were recorded for this clone. The rearrangement joins TRBV6-5 to TRBJ1-3, with D unclear. The germline CDR1 and CDR2 sequences are MNHEY and SVGAGI. The CDR3 consists of 15 residues. V lost 0 bases, J lost 0 bases, and 6 bases lay in between. CDR3 DNA sequence: TGTGCCAGCAGTTACTCGTTAGACTCTGGAAACACCATATATTTT. Its protein product is CASSYSLDSGNTIYF.

This CDR3 reads CASSIPGRGGNEQFF. CDR3 sequence (DNA): TGTGCCAGCAGCATCCCGGGCCGCGGAGGGAATGAGCAGTTCTTC. This chain links TRBV28 with TRBJ2-1, with D maybe TRBD2 (6 bases). The CDR3 runs 15 residues. CDR1 and CDR2 from the germline V gene are MDHEN and SYDVKM. Between the trimmed V and J ends, which lost 6 bases and 7 bases, there was a span of 19 bases.

The genes are TRBV28 and TRBJ2-3; D is undetermined. V was trimmed by 5 bases and J by 5 bases, leaving 5 bases between them. The CDR3 has 11 residues. Germline CDR1 is MDHEN and CDR2 is SYDVKM. The CDR3 region is CASSPGDTQYF. CDR3 nucleotide sequence: TGTGCCAGCAGTCCTGGAGATACGCAGTATTTT.

The chain is built from TRBV5-4 and TRBJ2-1; 8 nucleotides line up with TRBD2. Trimming removed 2 bases from V and 2 bases from J; junction bases left unmatched: 6. Germline CDR1 is SGHNT and CDR2 is YYREEE (reference sequence). The CDR3 loop spans 16 amino acids. CDR3 residues: CASSLGGGRTYNEQFF. The CDR3 nucleotides read TGTGCCAGCAGCTTAGGCGGGGGGCGAACCTACAATGAGCAGTTCTTC.

The chain links TRBV28 to TRBJ1-6; possibly TRBD1 for D (6 bases). Per the germline V gene, CDR1 is MDHEN and CDR2 is SYDVKM. The germline V and J ends were trimmed by 7 bases and 7 bases, with 20 bases remaining between them. CDR3 length: 16 residues. DNA for the CDR3: TGTGCCAGCATATCAGGGGCCCGGGGGCGGAATTCACCCCTCCACTTT. Amino acid sequence: CASISGARGRNSPLHF.

This clone was detected only a few times. This chain uses TRBV2 with TRBJ2-5, with D possibly matching TRBD2 (6 bases). The V gene lost 7 bases and the J gene lost 5 bases, with 20 bases spanning the gap. In germline, CDR1 is SNHLY, CDR2 FYNNEI. The CDR3 extends over 15 amino acids. CDR3 residues: CASTPTGGVGETQYF. CDR3 bases: TGTGCCAGCACGCCGACTGGAGGGGTCGGCGAGACCCAGTACTTC. Full variable domain (missing parts from reference TRBV2 and TRBJ2-5): EPEVTQTPSHQVTQMGQEVILRCVPISNHLYFYWYRQILGQKVEFLVSFYNNEISEKSEIFDDQFSVERPDGSNFTLKIRSTKLEDSAMYFCASTPTGGVGETQYFGPGTRLLVL.

This clone was seen more than once but under ten times. The chain links TRBV7-8 to TRBJ2-5; possible D gene TRBD1, 5 bases. Trimming pared 5 bases from V and 1 base from J, leaving 11 bases between. Germline loops: CDR1 SGHVS, CDR2 FQNEAQ. This CDR3 has 14 residues. CDR3 nucleotides: TGTGCCAGCAGCGACGGACAACCCCAAGAGACCCAGTACTTC. It yields the protein CASSDGQPQETQYF.

The gene calls are TRBV11-2 and TRBJ2-1; TRBD2 might be the D (6 bases). Germline CDR1 is SGHAT and CDR2 is FQNNGV. This CDR3 is 17 amino acids long. Trimming pared 1 base from V and 5 bases from J, leaving 18 bases between. This CDR3 reads CASSLGGAGSQNNEQFF. DNA of the CDR3: TGTGCCAGCAGCTTAGGAGGGGCGGGATCGCAAAACAATGAGCAGTTCTTC.

The J gene is TRBJ1-6, the V gene TRBV28, with 9 bases fitting TRBD1. The CDR3 is 16 residues long. The V gene's germline CDR1 is MDHEN and CDR2 SYDVKM. V shed 4 bases and J 6 bases; nucleotides not matched to a gene: 7. Here the CDR3 reads CASSSEQGALNSPLHF. CDR3 bases: TGTGCCAGCAGTTCAGAACAGGGGGCGCTTAATTCACCCCTCCACTTT.

The chain is built from TRBV12-1 and TRBJ2-1. TRBV12-1 counts as a pseudogene. The CDR3 length is 17 residues. CDR3 nucleotide sequence: TGTGCCAGCAGCCCGTGGGGGCTGCGGGACGCCTACAATGAGCAGTTCTTC. Protein sequence: CASSPWGLRDAYNEQFF.

The rearrangement uses TRBV28 and TRBJ2-7; 7 bases are a match to TRBD2. CDR1 and CDR2 (germline): MDHEN, SYDVKM. V was clipped by 5 bases and J by 6 bases; unmatched bases: 7. The CDR3 has 13 amino acids. The CDR3 reads CASSPRGVTEQYF. The CDR3 DNA follows: TGTGCCAGCAGTCCCCGGGGGGTGACCGAGCAGTACTTC.

This clone showed up just a few times. This CDR3 is CASSHDPGQYF. The CDR3 bases are TGTGCCAGCAGCCATGACCCGGGGCAGTATTTT. V gene TRBV5-4 combines with J gene TRBJ2-3; D remains ambiguous. V lost 4 bases and J 11 bases, leaving 11 bases between the germline ends. This CDR3 has 11 residues. The germline V gene has CDR1 SGHNT and CDR2 YYREEE (reference sequence).

This chain connects TRBV19 to TRBJ2-7, with D maybe TRBD1 (5 bases). Germline CDR1 and CDR2: LNHDA and SQIVND (reference sequence). The CDR3 extends over 14 amino acids. The ends were cut back, 1 base at V and 4 bases at J, with 11 bases in the middle. CDR3 loop: CASSIGSAGYEQYF. In nucleotides, the CDR3 is TGTGCCAGTAGTATAGGTTCGGCAGGGTACGAGCAGTACTTC. Using reference TRBV19 and TRBJ2-7 for the parts outside the CDR3, the full variable domain is DGGITQSPKYLFRKEGQNVTLSCEQNLNHDAMYWYRQDPGQGLRLIYYSQIVNDFQKGDIAEGYSVSREKKESFPLTVTSAQKNPTAFYLCASSIGSAGYEQYFGPGTRLTVT.

This sequence joins TRBV9 and TRBJ2-5; 7 nucleotides line up with TRBD2. There are 15 residues in the CDR3. Germline V CDR1 and CDR2: SGDLS, YYNGEE. V shed 3 bases, J shed 6 bases, and the junction held 11 bases outside the gene matches. The CDR3 protein is CASSGRDYERQTQYF. CDR3 bases: TGTGCCAGCAGCGGCCGGGACTATGAGCGGCAGACCCAGTACTTC.

This clone was detected only once. The chain couples TRBV2 to TRBJ2-5; TRBD2 matches at 12 bases. The CDR3 runs to 17 residues. Per germline, CDR1 SNHLY and CDR2 FYNNEI. V lost 1 base to trimming and J lost 5 bases; unmatched junction nucleotides: 8. The DNA for the CDR3 is TGTGCCAGCAGTGAAGGTCTAGCGGGAGGGCTGGAGGAGACCCAGTACTTC. Translating it yields CASSEGLAGGLEETQYF.

The sample holds one count of this clone. The chain uses TRBV7-9 and TRBJ2-7, with D tentatively TRBD1 (5 bases). Trimming removed 4 bases at V and 3 bases at J, with 19 bases between. Germline loops: CDR1 SEHNR, CDR2 FQNEAQ (reference sequence). CDR3 size: 16 residues. CDR3 nucleotide sequence: TGTGCCAGCAGCTCACCCCGGGCAGGGTTAGACTACGAGCAGTACTTC. Its protein product is CASSSPRAGLDYEQYF.

DNA for the CDR3: TGTGCCTGGAGTGTAGGCGGGATTCCCGAGCAGTACTTC. Amino acid sequence: CAWSVGGIPEQYF. The rearrangement links TRBV30 to TRBJ2-7; D possibly corresponds to TRBD2 (6 bases). Germline V lookup: CDR1 GTSNPN, CDR2 SVGIG (reference sequence). Trimming took 0 bases from V and 6 from J, leaving 12 bases between them. The CDR3 length is 13 residues.

The J gene is TRBJ2-1, the V gene TRBV19, with 14 positions matching TRBD2. This CDR3 is built from 15 residues. The V gene's germline CDR1 is LNHDA and CDR2 SQIVND (reference sequence). J lost 5 bases, V lost 3 bases, and 0 bases had no gene match. In nucleotides, the CDR3 is TGTGCCAGTAGTATGGGACTAGCGGGGGACAATGAGCAGTTCTTC. This encodes CASSMGLAGDNEQFF.

The chain couples TRBV11-1 to TRBJ2-7; 7 nucleotides line up with TRBD2. Trimming removed 3 bases from V and 3 bases from J; junction bases left unmatched: 5. This CDR3 is 14 amino acids long. The germline V gene has CDR1 SGHAT and CDR2 FQDESV (reference sequence). CDR3 sequence (DNA): TGTGCCAGCAGCTTCGCTAGCGGAGACTACGAGCAGTACTTC. It is translated as CASSFASGDYEQYF.

The chain couples TRBV28 to TRBJ2-7; 8 nucleotides align to TRBD1. With 7 bases clipped from V and 5 bases from J, the junction kept 7 bases outside the gene matches. Germline assignment: CDR1 MDHEN and CDR2 SYDVKM. The CDR3 is made up of 13 amino acids. The CDR3 is CASKDRVINEQYF. The CDR3 bases are TGTGCCAGCAAGGACAGGGTAATCAACGAGCAGTACTTC.

J is TRBJ1-4 and V is TRBV29-1; weak D call: TRBD1 (5 bases). Germline V gives CDR1 SQVTM, CDR2 ANQGSEA. Trimming cost V 7 bases and J 8 bases, with 17 bases left between them. CDR3 size: 13 residues. The CDR3 loop reads CSAGAGFQEKLFF. CDR3 coding DNA: TGCAGCGCTGGGGCCGGGTTTCAAGAAAAACTGTTTTTT. Full variable domain (rest looked up from reference TRBV29-1 and TRBJ1-4): SAVISQKPSRDICQRGTSLTIQCQVDSQVTMMFWYRQQPGQSLTLIATANQGSEATYESGFVIDKFPISRPNLTFSTLTVSNMSPEDSSIYLCSAGAGFQEKLFFGSGTQLSVL.

This clone was detected once. The chain employs TRBV5-6 and TRBJ2-1; the match to TRBD1 covers 8 bases. V dropped 4 bases and J dropped 3; count of bases not matched to a gene: 9. Germline CDR1 reads SGHDT; CDR2 reads YYEEEE. This CDR3 comprises 16 residues. Written as DNA, the CDR3 is TGTGCCAGCAGCCTACCGGGACAGGATGTCTACAATGAGCAGTTCTTC. It translates to CASSLPGQDVYNEQFF.

This clone rates as large. The chain combines TRBV5-1 with TRBJ1-5, with 7 bases fitting TRBD1. This CDR3 region has 13 residues. Germline values: CDR1 SGHRS, CDR2 YFSETQ. The junction had 3 bases not matched to a gene; V was cut back by 4 bases and J by 5 bases. The CDR3 nucleotides are TGCGCCAGCAGCCCGACAGGGCATCAGCCCCAGCATTTT. This codes for CASSPTGHQPQHF.